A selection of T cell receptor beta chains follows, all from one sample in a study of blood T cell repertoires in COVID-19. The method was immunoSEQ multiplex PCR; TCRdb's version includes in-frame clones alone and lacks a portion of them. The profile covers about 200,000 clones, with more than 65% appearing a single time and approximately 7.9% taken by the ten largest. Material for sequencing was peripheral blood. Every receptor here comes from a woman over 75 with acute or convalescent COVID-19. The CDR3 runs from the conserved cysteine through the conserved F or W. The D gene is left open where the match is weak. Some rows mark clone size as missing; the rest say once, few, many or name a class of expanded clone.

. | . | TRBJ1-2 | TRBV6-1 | TGTGCCAGCAGTGAACAAGAGTCAGGGAGGTTAGGAACCTTC | CASSEQESGRLGTF
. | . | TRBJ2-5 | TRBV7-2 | TGTGCCAGCAGGGGGGCGAGGGAGACCCAGTACTTC | CASRGARETQYF
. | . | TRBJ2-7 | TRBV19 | TGTGCCAGTAGTGCCCAGGGGTTGTCAACCTACGAGCAGTACTTC | CASSAQGLSTYEQYF
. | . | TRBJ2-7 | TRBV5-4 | TGTGCCAGCAGCCCCCCTAGATCGACTCCTGGGGAGCAGTACTTC | CASSPPRSTPGEQYF
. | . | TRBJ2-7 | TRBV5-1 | TGCGCCAGCAGCTTGGAAGGGGGTTTCTACGAGCAGTACTTC | CASSLEGGFYEQYF
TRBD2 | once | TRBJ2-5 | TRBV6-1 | TGTGCCAGCAGTGAACTAGCGGGGGGGCAAGAGACCCAGTACTTC | CASSELAGGQETQYF
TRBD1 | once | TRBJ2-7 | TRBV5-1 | TGCGCCAGCAGCCGCCGGGACAGGAGGGCCTACGAGCAGTACTTC | CASSRRDRRAYEQYF
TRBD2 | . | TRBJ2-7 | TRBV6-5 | TGTGCCAGCAGTAACAGCGGGGGAGGGCATAACGAGCAGTACTTC | CASSNSGGGHNEQYF
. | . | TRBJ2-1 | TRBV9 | TGTGCCAGCAGCCCTCCAGCCAATCGGGATGAGCAGTTCTTC | CASSPPANRDEQFF
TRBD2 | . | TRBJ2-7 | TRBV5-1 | TGCGCCAGCAGCTTGGCTCCGGGGGGACCAGGCTACGAGCAGTACTTC | CASSLAPGGPGYEQYF
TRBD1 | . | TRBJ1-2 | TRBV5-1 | TGCGCCAGCAGCCCCCTACAGGGGACTGGCTACACCTTC | CASSPLQGTGYTF
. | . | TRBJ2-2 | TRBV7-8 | TGTGCCAGCAGCGTCGGAGAGCGTCGCACCGGGGAGCTGTTTTTT | CASSVGERRTGELFF
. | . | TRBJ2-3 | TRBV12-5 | TGTGCTAGTGGTTTGGGCGGGACAGCCACAGATACGCAGTATTTT | CASGLGGTATDTQYF
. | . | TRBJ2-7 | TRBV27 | TGTGCCAGCAGTTTATATACCAGGGCGTTCGAGCAGTACTTC | CASSLYTRAFEQYF
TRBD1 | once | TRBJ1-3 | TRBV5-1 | TGCGCCAGCAGCTTGGCCGGACAGGGGTTTCCTGGAAACACCATATATTTT | CASSLAGQGFPGNTIYF
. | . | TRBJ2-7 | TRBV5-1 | TGCGCCAGCAGCACCGGACAGCGCCACGAGCAGTACTTC | CASSTGQRHEQYF
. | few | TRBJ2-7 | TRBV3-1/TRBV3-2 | TGTGCCAGCAGCCAAGTCGCGGTTTCTTTACACGAGCAGTACTTC | CASSQVAVSLHEQYF
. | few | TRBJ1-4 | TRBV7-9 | TGTGCCAGCAGCTTAGGGGAGGCCGGGTTTCTGTTTTTT | CASSLGEAGFLFF
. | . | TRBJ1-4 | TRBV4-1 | TGCGCCAGCAGCCATGACCCTGGGGCAGAGGTTGAAAAACTGTTTTTT | CASSHDPGAEVEKLFF
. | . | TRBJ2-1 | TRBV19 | TGTGCCAGTAGTATAGAAACGAGGAGCGGATACAATGAGCAGTTCTTC | CASSIETRSGYNEQFF
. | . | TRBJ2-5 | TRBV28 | TGTGCCAGCAGTCCCAAGGCAGGAGGTGCGGAGACCCAGTACTTC | CASSPKAGGAETQYF
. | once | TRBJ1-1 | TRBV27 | TGTGCCAGCAGTTTACGGGGTTCACGGACTGAAGCTTTCTTT | CASSLRGSRTEAFF
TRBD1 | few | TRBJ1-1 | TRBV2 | TGTGCCAGCATCCCGGGCACAGGGGGACCTTTCTTT | CASIPGTGGPFF
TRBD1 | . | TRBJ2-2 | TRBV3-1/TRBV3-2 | TGTGCCAGCAGCTTTCAGGGGGCCGGGGAGCTGTTTTTT | CASSFQGAGELFF
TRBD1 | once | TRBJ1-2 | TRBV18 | TGTGCCAGCTCACTCGGAGGGACAGGGGGAAACTATGGCTACACCTTC | CASSLGGTGGNYGYTF
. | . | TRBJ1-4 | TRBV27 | TGTGCCAGCAGTTTACCCGAGACAGGATTTAATGAAAAACTGTTTTTT | CASSLPETGFNEKLFF
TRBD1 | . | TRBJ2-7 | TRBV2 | TGTGCCAGCAGTTGGTCAGGGGGCTACGAGCAGTACTTC | CASSWSGGYEQYF
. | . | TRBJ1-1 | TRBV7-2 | TGTGCCAGCAGCTTGTTTAGGACAGTGAACACTGAAGCTTTCTTT | CASSLFRTVNTEAFF
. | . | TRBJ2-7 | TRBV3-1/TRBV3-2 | TGTGCCAGCAGCCAAGAGGAGGAAACAGGGAGCTACGAGCAGTACTTC | CASSQEEETGSYEQYF
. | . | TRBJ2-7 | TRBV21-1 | TGTGCCAGCAGCTACAAAGTTCGGACAGGGACTTCCTACGAGCAGTACTTC | CASSYKVRTGTSYEQYF
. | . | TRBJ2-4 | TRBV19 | TGTGCCAGTAGTATAGCAGGCGCAGCAAACATTCAGTACTTC | CASSIAGAANIQYF
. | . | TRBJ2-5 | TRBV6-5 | TGTGCCAGCAGTTACGGGACAACTCTCCAAGAGACCCAGTACTTC | CASSYGTTLQETQYF
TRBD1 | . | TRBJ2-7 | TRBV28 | TGTGCCAGCAGGCGTGGACAGGGGGCCTACGAGCAGTACTTC | CASRRGQGAYEQYF
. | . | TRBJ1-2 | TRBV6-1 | TGTGCCAGCAGTGACCCGGGGAGGCGGGATGGCTACACCTTC | CASSDPGRRDGYTF
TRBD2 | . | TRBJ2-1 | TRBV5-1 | TGCGCCAGCAGCTTGGTTAGCGGGGGGACCTCCTACAATGAGCAGTTCTTC | CASSLVSGGTSYNEQFF
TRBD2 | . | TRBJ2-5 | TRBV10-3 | TGTGCCATCAGTGAAAACCGGGGGGGCCTAGGAGAGACCCAGTACTTC | CAISENRGGLGETQYF
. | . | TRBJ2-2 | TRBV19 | TGTGCCAGTAGTCCCCGAGGGCCGCCCCTAGGGAACACCGGGGAGCTGTTTTTT | CASSPRGPPLGNTGELFF
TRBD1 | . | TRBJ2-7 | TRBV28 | TGTGCCAGCAGCCGGGACAGGGGGTTTTACGAGCAGTACTTC | CASSRDRGFYEQYF
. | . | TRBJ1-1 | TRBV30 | TGTGCCTGGAGTGTGGGCAGGATTGAAGCTTTCTTT | CAWSVGRIEAFF
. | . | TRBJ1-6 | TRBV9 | TGTGCCAGCAGCGCCAGCCGGAGGGCTGGCTCACCCCTCCACTTT | CASSASRRAGSPLHF
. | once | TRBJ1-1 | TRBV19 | TGTGCCAGTAAGGAGGGACGAGGGAGAGCTTTCTTT | CASKEGRGRAFF
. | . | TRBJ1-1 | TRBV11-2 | TGTGCCAGCAGCTTAGAATCTGGAGGGAGGGCTGAAGCTTTCTTT | CASSLESGGRAEAFF
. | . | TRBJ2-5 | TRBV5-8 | TGTGCCAGCCCTCCCAGGGCAGGGAACCAAGAGACCCAGTACTTC | CASPPRAGNQETQYF
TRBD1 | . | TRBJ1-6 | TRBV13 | TGTGCCAGCAGCGCACCGTCACCGGGACAGACAAATTCACCCCTCCACTTT | CASSAPSPGQTNSPLHF
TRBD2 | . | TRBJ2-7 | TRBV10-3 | TGTGCCATCAGTGTCAGGACTAGCGTGAACGAGCAGTACTTC | CAISVRTSVNEQYF
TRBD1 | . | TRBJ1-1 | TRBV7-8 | TGTGCCAGCAGCCGGGACAGGGGTAGGGATGCTTTCTTT | CASSRDRGRDAFF
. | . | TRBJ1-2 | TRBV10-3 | TGTGCCATCAGTGAAGGGACAACCGGCTACACCTTC | CAISEGTTGYTF
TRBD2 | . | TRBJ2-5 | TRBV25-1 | TGTGCCAGCAGTGAAGGTACTAGCGGTCGGGGGGAGACCCAGTACTTC | CASSEGTSGRGETQYF